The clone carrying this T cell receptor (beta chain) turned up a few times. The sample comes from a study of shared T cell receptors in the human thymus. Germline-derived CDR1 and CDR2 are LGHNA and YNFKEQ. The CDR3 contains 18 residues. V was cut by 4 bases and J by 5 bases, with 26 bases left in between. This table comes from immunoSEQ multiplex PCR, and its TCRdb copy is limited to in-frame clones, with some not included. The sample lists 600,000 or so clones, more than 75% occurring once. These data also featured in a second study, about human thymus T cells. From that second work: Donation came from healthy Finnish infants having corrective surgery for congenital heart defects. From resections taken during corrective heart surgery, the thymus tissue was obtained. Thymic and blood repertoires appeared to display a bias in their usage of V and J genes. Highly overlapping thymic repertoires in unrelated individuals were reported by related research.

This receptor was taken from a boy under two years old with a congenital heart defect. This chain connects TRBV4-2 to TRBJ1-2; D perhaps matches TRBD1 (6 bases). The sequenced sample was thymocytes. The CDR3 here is CASSPPLQGTGRKYGYTF. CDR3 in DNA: TGTGCCAGCAGCCCCCCTCTTCAGGGGACCGGGAGGAAGTATGGCTACACCTTC.